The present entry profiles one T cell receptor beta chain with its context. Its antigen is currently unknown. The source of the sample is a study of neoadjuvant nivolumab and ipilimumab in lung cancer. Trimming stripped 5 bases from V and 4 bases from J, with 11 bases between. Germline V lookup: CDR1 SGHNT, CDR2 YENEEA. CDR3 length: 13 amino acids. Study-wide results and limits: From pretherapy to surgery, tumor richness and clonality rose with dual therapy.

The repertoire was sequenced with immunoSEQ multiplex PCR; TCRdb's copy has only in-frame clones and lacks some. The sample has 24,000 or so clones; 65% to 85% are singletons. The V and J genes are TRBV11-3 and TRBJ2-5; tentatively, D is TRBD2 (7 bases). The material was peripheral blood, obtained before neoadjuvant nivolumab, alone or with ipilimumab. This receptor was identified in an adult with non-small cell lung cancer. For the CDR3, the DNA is TGTGCCAGCAGCAGGGAGGGGGTAGAGACCCAGTACTTC. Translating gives CASSREGVETQYF.